What follows are 10 T cell receptor beta chains derived from one specimen sequenced in a study of OX40 agonist ivuxolimab in advanced cancers. The data were produced by immunoSEQ multiplex PCR, yet TCRdb's version contains in-frame clones alone and is incomplete. The sample includes approximately 60,000 clones, 92% of them seen just once. The starting material was CD4+ or CD8+ T cells sorted from blood, obtained in a trial of the OX40 agonist ivuxolimab. These receptors were obtained from an adult with an advanced solid tumor such as melanoma, head and neck, liver or kidney cancer.

The V gene is TRBV6-1, the J gene TRBJ2-2; possibly TRBD2 for D (6 bases). Per germline, CDR1 MNHNS and CDR2 SASEGT. This CDR3 region has 14 residues. Deletions cut 8 bases from V and 3 bases from J, with 13 bases between. The CDR3 loop reads CASRLDGDTGELFF. The CDR3 nucleotides read TGTGCCAGCCGACTAGACGGGGACACCGGGGAGCTGTTTTTT.

This chain joins TRBV10-3 and TRBJ1-3, with no clear D. This CDR3 is 10 amino acids long. Germline-derived CDR1 and CDR2 are ENHRY and SYGVKD. Trimming stripped 7 bases from V and 8 bases from J, with 6 bases between. This CDR3 is CAITLHTIYF. The CDR3 DNA is TGTGCCATCACACTCCACACCATATATTTT.

The J gene is TRBJ2-7, the V gene TRBV7-9, with 8 positions matching TRBD1. Germline lookup yields CDR1 SEHNR and CDR2 FQNEAQ (reference sequence). Losses at the gene ends were 5 bases for V and 0 bases for J; bases not matched to a gene: 6. The CDR3 is 15 residues long. CDR3: CASSPGQVRSYEQYF. The CDR3 nucleotides read TGTGCCAGCAGCCCGGGACAGGTCCGCTCCTACGAGCAGTACTTC.

CDR3 bases: TGTGCCAGCAGCTTAGGAGGGGCGAAGACCCAGTACTTC. Translated, it gives CASSLGGAKTQYF. This chain joins TRBV7-9 and TRBJ2-5, with D tentatively TRBD1 or TRBD2 (5 bases each). From germline, CDR1 is SEHNR and CDR2 FQNEAQ (reference sequence). Trimming removed 1 base from V and 6 bases from J, with 9 bases in between. The CDR3 runs 13 residues.

CDR3 nucleotide sequence: TGTGCCAGCAGCATGGGTCTTCATTTCTACGAGCAGTACTTC. It codes for CASSMGLHFYEQYF. This sequence joins TRBV7-9 and TRBJ2-7; D uncertain. V lost 5 bases and J 3 bases, leaving 14 bases between the germline ends. The CDR3 consists of 14 residues. Germline-derived CDR1 and CDR2 are SEHNR and FQNEAQ (reference sequence).

The CDR3 sequence is CSVGGGAGETQYF. For the CDR3, the DNA is TGCAGCGTTGGCGGGGGGGCAGGGGAGACCCAGTACTTC. This chain connects TRBV29-1 to TRBJ2-5, with TRBD2 matching over 9 bases. The CDR3 sequence is 13 residues long. Germline V gives CDR1 SQVTM, CDR2 ANQGSEA. V lost 4 bases, J lost 5 bases, and 5 bases stayed unmatched. The full variable domain, with the rest looked up from reference TRBV29-1 and TRBJ2-5, is SAVISQKPSRDICQRGTSLTIQCQVDSQVTMMFWYRQQPGQSLTLIATANQGSEATYESGFVIDKFPISRPNLTFSTLTVSNMSPEDSSIYLCSVGGGAGETQYFGPGTRLLVL.

J is TRBJ2-3 and V is TRBV30, with D perhaps being TRBD1 or TRBD2 (5 bases each). V gave up 4 bases and J gave up 2 bases, with 10 bases separating them. CDR1 and CDR2 from the germline V gene are GTSNPN and SVGIG (reference sequence). The CDR3 length is 13 residues. This chain's CDR3 is CAWKRGPTDTQYF. In DNA form, the CDR3 reads TGTGCCTGGAAACGGGGCCCCACAGATACGCAGTATTTT. The variable domain in full, completed from reference TRBV30 and TRBJ2-3, reads SQTIHQWPATLVQPVGSPLSLECTVEGTSNPNLYWYRQAAGRGLQLLFYSVGIGQISSEVPQNLSASRPQDRQFILSSKKLLLSDSGFYLCAWKRGPTDTQYFGPGTRLTVL.

The chain couples TRBV30 to TRBJ2-3; the D is unclear. The V and J ends lost 4 bases and 5 bases respectively, with 13 bases between them. Germline V CDR1 and CDR2: GTSNPN, SVGIG (reference sequence). This CDR3 contains 13 residues. The CDR3 DNA follows: TGTGCCTGGATTCCCCCCTGGAAAGATACGCAGTATTTT. This translates into CAWIPPWKDTQYF.

The chain combines TRBV6-1 with TRBJ1-4; the D is unclear. The CDR3 loop spans 15 amino acids. Per germline, CDR1 MNHNS and CDR2 SASEGT. The germline V and J ends were trimmed by 6 bases and 4 bases, with 15 bases remaining between them. The CDR3 DNA reads TGTGCCAGCAGCAAGGGTTGGTTAGGTAATGAAAAACTGTTTTTT. Protein product: CASSKGWLGNEKLFF.

V and J are TRBV13 and TRBJ1-2; possibly TRBD1 for D (5 bases). CDR1 is PRHDT, CDR2 FYEKMQ, per germline (reference sequence). V was pared by 5 bases and J by 3 bases, with 16 bases between. The length of the CDR3 is 15 residues. Written as DNA, the CDR3 is TGTGCCAGCAGCCTCACAGCCGACAGCTACTATGGCTACACCTTC. Translating gives CASSLTADSYYGYTF.